The 12 T cell receptor beta chains reported below all come from one sample, sequenced in a study of identical twins. Via MiXCR, TCRdb re-called the 5' RACE reads, giving one row per CDR3 protein. The sample includes about 530,000 distinct CDR3 sequences, about 22% seen only once; the top ten take approximately 0.48%. These same records also appear under a second study, on yellow fever vaccine responses in identical twins.

The sample comprised CD4+ T cells sorted from blood. These receptors all stem from a young woman in good health.

Comment on this clonotype: Relative to the germline gene, one junction end is altered; a read error may explain this. The chain joins TRBV20-1 to TRBJ2-1; 10 bases are a match to TRBD1. Looked up from germline, CDR1 is DFQATT and CDR2 is SNEGSKA (reference sequence). The CDR3 spans 17 residues. Written as DNA, the CDR3 is TGCTGTGCTAGAGATTCCCGACGGGACAGGGGTTTCAATGAGCAGTTCTTC. Translation: CCARDSRRDRGFNEQFF.

A few counts support this clonotype. The rearrangement uses TRBV20-1 and TRBJ1-3; a weak D match, TRBD1 (5 bases). CDR3 size: 14 residues. V lost 6 bases and J lost 4, with 16 bases in between. In germline, CDR1 is DFQATT, CDR2 SNEGSKA (reference sequence). CDR3 residues: CSAGGGESGNTIYF. The CDR3 DNA reads as TGCAGTGCCGGGGGAGGGGAGTCAGGAAACACCATATATTTT.

This clonotype has more than one count but fewer than ten. V is TRBV10-3 and J is TRBJ1-1, with unresolved D. Germline lookup yields CDR1 ENHRY and CDR2 SYGVKD. The CDR3 is made up of 13 amino acids. V was clipped by 4 bases and J by 4 bases, with 10 bases between them. The CDR3, as DNA: TGTGCCATCAGTGCTCAACCCAGCACTGAAGCTTTCTTT. Protein sequence: CAISAQPSTEAFF.

The V and J genes are TRBV12-3 or TRBV12-4 and TRBJ2-1; 9 bases agree with TRBD2. The CDR3 runs 15 residues. V shed 5 bases and J 12 bases; nucleotides not matched to a gene: 14. CDR3: CASSPGGGAGHGQFF. DNA for the CDR3: TGTGCCAGCAGTCCTGGCGGGGGGGCTGGACACGGGCAGTTCTTC.

J is TRBJ1-1 and V is TRBV3-1; a possible D gene is TRBD1 (6 bases). Trimming removed 4 bases at V and 6 bases at J, with 15 bases between. The CDR3 is made up of 14 amino acids. In germline, CDR1 is LGHDT, CDR2 YNNKEL (reference sequence). The CDR3 DNA reads TGTGCCAGCAGCCCGGGACAAAGGAGTTCTGAAGCTTTCTTT. Translating gives CASSPGQRSSEAFF.

The genes are TRBV12-3 or TRBV12-4 and TRBJ2-6; D ambiguous. This CDR3 comprises 18 residues. The V end was cut by 2 bases, the J end by 2 bases, with 16 bases between. Here the CDR3 reads CASSLLFGGRAGANVLTF. The CDR3 region has the DNA TGTGCCAGCAGTTTACTGTTCGGTGGCAGAGCTGGGGCCAACGTCCTGACTTTC.

This chain joins TRBV5-1 and TRBJ2-3; D ambiguous. The CDR3 extends over 18 amino acids. Looked up from germline, CDR1 is SGHRS and CDR2 is YFSETQ. V was shortened by 4 bases and J by 0 bases, with 21 bases between the two germline ends. The CDR3 reads CASSPRSILQTSTDTQYF. The CDR3 coding sequence is TGCGCCAGCAGCCCCCGGAGCATTCTACAAACTAGCACAGATACGCAGTATTTT.

The gene calls are TRBV12-3 or TRBV12-4 and TRBJ2-7; 8 bases agree with TRBD2. The trim removed 3 bases at V and 5 bases at J, leaving 6 bases unmatched. The CDR3 runs to 14 residues. CDR3 loop: CASSLGTRSHEQYV. Here the CDR3 DNA reads TGTGCCAGCAGTTTGGGGACTAGGTCTCACGAGCAGTACGTC.

This chain links TRBV7-2 with TRBJ2-2, with D unclear. The CDR3 extends over 14 amino acids. The germline V gene encodes CDR1 SGHTA and CDR2 FQGNSA. V shed 5 bases and J shed 6 bases, with 13 bases lying between them. CDR3 coding DNA: TGTGCCAGCAGCACGGGCCTGGCCCCCGGGGAGCTGTTTTTT. Its translation: CASSTGLAPGELFF.

The chain is built from TRBV9 and TRBJ1-2; 7 bases fit TRBD1. The CDR3 contains 15 residues. Germline CDR1 reads SGDLS; CDR2 reads YYNGEE. V lost 0 bases and J lost 2; bases outside the gene matches: 4. This chain's CDR3 is CASSVVPGGNYGYTF. The CDR3 DNA reads TGTGCCAGCAGCGTAGTTCCAGGGGGGAACTATGGCTACACCTTC.

This clonotype was seen a single time. The V and J genes are TRBV20-1 and TRBJ2-3, with TRBD2 matching over 10 bases. Germline trimming cut 5 bases from V and 1 base from J; bases unmatched to any gene: 9. Germline assignment: CDR1 DFQATT and CDR2 SNEGSKA (reference sequence). CDR3 length equals 16 residues. Here the CDR3 DNA reads TGCAGTGCTTCGACCCTAACTAGCGGGGGCACAGATACGCAGTATTTT. It translates to CSASTLTSGGTDTQYF.

This clonotype has a handful of counts. The rearrangement links TRBV12-3 or TRBV12-4 to TRBJ2-1, with 8 bases identical to TRBD2. V lost 6 bases and J lost 2; bases outside the gene matches: 6. This CDR3 contains 15 residues. The DNA for the CDR3 is TGTGCCAGCAGAACAACGGGACTAGCCTACAATGAGCAGTTCTTC. Translated, it gives CASRTTGLAYNEQFF.